The rows below give T cell receptor beta chains drawn from one sample of a study of blood T cell repertoires in COVID-19. Only in-frame clones appear in the TCRdb table, and some are missing; sequencing was by immunoSEQ multiplex PCR. The sample holds about 120,000 clones, less than 90% seen once. The specimen sequenced was peripheral blood. The receptor source for this set is a man aged 65 to 79 who had recovered from COVID-19. The CDR3 runs from the conserved cysteine through the conserved F or W. D genes are given only for firm matches. Rows give clone size only sometimes, using once, few, many, or a class for an expanded clone.

D gene: TRBD1; J gene: TRBJ1-1; clone size: .; V gene: TRBV27; CDR3 DNA: TGTGCCAGCAGCACAGGGGGCGGGAACACTGAAGCTTTCTTT; CDR3 protein: CASSTGGGNTEAFF
D gene: .; J gene: TRBJ1-4; clone size: .; V gene: TRBV15; CDR3 DNA: TGTGCCACCAGCAGAGAAGCGGCACTTCCCACTGTGGAAAAACTGTTTTTT; CDR3 protein: CATSREAALPTVEKLFF
D gene: .; J gene: TRBJ1-1; clone size: .; V gene: TRBV5-1; CDR3 DNA: TGCGCCAGCAGCCAGGGGAGCGCGGCTGAAGCTTTCTTT; CDR3 protein: CASSQGSAAEAFF
D gene: TRBD2; J gene: TRBJ2-1; clone size: .; V gene: TRBV10-3; CDR3 DNA: TGTGCCATCAGTGACCCTAGCGGGAGAACCAATGAGCAGTTCTTC; CDR3 protein: CAISDPSGRTNEQFF
D gene: TRBD2; J gene: TRBJ2-7; clone size: .; V gene: TRBV11-1; CDR3 DNA: TGTGCCAGCAGCCCCGGACTAGCGGACTACGAGCAGTACTTC; CDR3 protein: CASSPGLADYEQYF
D gene: .; J gene: TRBJ2-5; clone size: once; V gene: TRBV6-5; CDR3 DNA: TGTGCCAGCACTCGGGGGACTGGGGGGGAGACCCAGTACTTC; CDR3 protein: CASTRGTGGETQYF
D gene: TRBD2; J gene: TRBJ2-3; clone size: few; V gene: TRBV9; CDR3 DNA: TGTGCCAGCAGCGTAGGGACTAGCGGGGGGGCCAGCACAGATACGCAGTATTTT; CDR3 protein: CASSVGTSGGASTDTQYF
D gene: TRBD2; J gene: TRBJ2-3; clone size: .; V gene: TRBV2; CDR3 DNA: TGTGCCAGCAGCTTAGGAAGCGGGGGACGGGGCACAGATACGCAGTATTTT; CDR3 protein: CASSLGSGGRGTDTQYF
D gene: TRBD1; J gene: TRBJ1-3; clone size: .; V gene: TRBV2; CDR3 DNA: TGTGCCAGCTCACGGGACAGGCCAAGCTCTGGAAACACCATATATTTT; CDR3 protein: CASSRDRPSSGNTIYF
D gene: TRBD1; J gene: TRBJ2-1; clone size: .; V gene: TRBV5-1; CDR3 DNA: TGCGCCAGCAGCTTGGTGGACAGGGGAGACAATGAGCAGTTCTTC; CDR3 protein: CASSLVDRGDNEQFF
D gene: TRBD1; J gene: TRBJ2-7; clone size: .; V gene: TRBV18; CDR3 DNA: TGTGCCAGCTCACCACCGTTGGGACAGGGGGGTTTGCAGTACTTC; CDR3 protein: CASSPPLGQGGLQYF
D gene: .; J gene: TRBJ2-1; clone size: once; V gene: TRBV6-5; CDR3 DNA: TGTGCCAGCAGTTACTCGGGGGCGAGGGAGTTCTTC; CDR3 protein: CASSYSGAREFF
D gene: .; J gene: TRBJ2-4; clone size: .; V gene: TRBV2; CDR3 DNA: TGTGCCAGCAGCCCTCCCCAGGGTATGAGCGCCAAAAACATTCAGTACTTC; CDR3 protein: CASSPPQGMSAKNIQYF
D gene: .; J gene: TRBJ2-7; clone size: .; V gene: TRBV3-1/TRBV3-2; CDR3 DNA: TGTGCCAGCAGCCTTTCGGCCTACGAGCAGTACTTC; CDR3 protein: CASSLSAYEQYF
D gene: TRBD1; J gene: TRBJ1-3; clone size: .; V gene: TRBV6-6; CDR3 DNA: TGTGCCAGCAGGCCAAACAGGGGCCTCTCTGGAAACACCATATATTTT; CDR3 protein: CASRPNRGLSGNTIYF
D gene: TRBD1; J gene: TRBJ2-2; clone size: once; V gene: TRBV7-3; CDR3 DNA: TGTGCCAGCAGCGCCCCCGGGACAGGGAGCACCGGGGAGCTGTTTTTT; CDR3 protein: CASSAPGTGSTGELFF
D gene: TRBD2; J gene: TRBJ2-7; clone size: .; V gene: TRBV4-3; CDR3 DNA: TGCGCCAGCTCTCAGGTAGCGGGAGGGTACGAGCAGTACTTC; CDR3 protein: CASSQVAGGYEQYF
D gene: .; J gene: TRBJ2-6; clone size: .; V gene: TRBV3-1/TRBV3-2; CDR3 DNA: TGTGCCAGCAGCCAAGACGGGGGACGGGCTGGGGCCAACGTCCTGACTTTC; CDR3 protein: CASSQDGGRAGANVLTF
D gene: .; J gene: TRBJ1-4; clone size: .; V gene: TRBV29-1; CDR3 DNA: TGCAGCGTCCGAAGACGGAGAACTAATGAAAAACTGTTTTTT; CDR3 protein: CSVRRRRTNEKLFF
D gene: TRBD2; J gene: TRBJ2-7; clone size: .; V gene: TRBV28; CDR3 DNA: TGTGCCAGCAGTTCCTCTAGCGGGAGTTACGAGCAGTACTTC; CDR3 protein: CASSSSSGSYEQYF
D gene: .; J gene: TRBJ1-1; clone size: .; V gene: TRBV7-7; CDR3 DNA: TGTGCCAGCAGCCGGCGGGCCGGCACTGAAGCTTTCTTT; CDR3 protein: CASSRRAGTEAFF
D gene: TRBD1; J gene: TRBJ2-2; clone size: few; V gene: TRBV5-1; CDR3 DNA: TGCGCCAGCAGCTTGGACAGGGGCACCGGGGAGCTGTTTTTT; CDR3 protein: CASSLDRGTGELFF
D gene: TRBD2; J gene: TRBJ2-3; clone size: many; V gene: TRBV3-1/TRBV3-2; CDR3 DNA: TGTGCCAGCAGCCGGACTAGCGGGGGCACAGATACGCAGTATTTT; CDR3 protein: CASSRTSGGTDTQYF
D gene: TRBD2; J gene: TRBJ2-3; clone size: .; V gene: TRBV12-5; CDR3 DNA: TGTGCTAGTGGTTTGGGACTAGCGGGAGTCACAGATACGCAGTATTTT; CDR3 protein: CASGLGLAGVTDTQYF
D gene: .; J gene: TRBJ1-6; clone size: .; V gene: TRBV10-2; CDR3 DNA: TGCGCCAGCAGTGACATGGGGGGTTCACCCCTCCACTTT; CDR3 protein: CASSDMGGSPLHF
D gene: .; J gene: TRBJ1-5; clone size: .; V gene: TRBV5-6; CDR3 DNA: TGTGCCAGCAGCTTAAACAGGGTGAACAATCAGCCCCAGCATTTT; CDR3 protein: CASSLNRVNNQPQHF
D gene: TRBD1; J gene: TRBJ2-1; clone size: .; V gene: TRBV19; CDR3 DNA: TGTGCCAGTAGTAGAGCCCGGGACAGGGTCGATGAGCAGTTCTTC; CDR3 protein: CASSRARDRVDEQFF
D gene: .; J gene: TRBJ2-3; clone size: .; V gene: TRBV19; CDR3 DNA: TGTGCCAGTAGTATATCGACAGCCCCAGATACGCAGTATTTT; CDR3 protein: CASSISTAPDTQYF
D gene: .; J gene: TRBJ1-1; clone size: .; V gene: TRBV18; CDR3 DNA: TGTGCCAGCTCACCAAGACAGGTAACGAACACTGAAGCTTTCTTT; CDR3 protein: CASSPRQVTNTEAFF
D gene: TRBD2; J gene: TRBJ2-4; clone size: .; V gene: TRBV7-9; CDR3 DNA: TGTGCCAGCAGCGTACAGCGGGATGGGTCAAACATTCAGTACTTC; CDR3 protein: CASSVQRDGSNIQYF
D gene: .; J gene: TRBJ2-7; clone size: .; V gene: TRBV30; CDR3 DNA: TGTGCCTGGAGTGTAGGCCCCTCGGGCGAGCAGTACTTC; CDR3 protein: CAWSVGPSGEQYF
D gene: TRBD1; J gene: TRBJ1-6; clone size: .; V gene: TRBV6-4; CDR3 DNA: TGTGCCAGCAGTCGGGACAGAAATTCACCCCTCCACTTT; CDR3 protein: CASSRDRNSPLHF
D gene: .; J gene: TRBJ1-3; clone size: .; V gene: TRBV3-1/TRBV3-2; CDR3 DNA: TGTGCCAGCAGCGAAACCATCAACATGGGCACGGCTGGAAACACCATATATTTT; CDR3 protein: CASSETINMGTAGNTIYF
D gene: TRBD2; J gene: TRBJ2-3; clone size: .; V gene: TRBV2; CDR3 DNA: TGTGCCAGCGACTCGACTAGCGGGAGTTTGTCTCGTCCGAATTTT; CDR3 protein: CASDSTSGSLSRPNF
D gene: TRBD1; J gene: TRBJ1-2; clone size: .; V gene: TRBV9; CDR3 DNA: TGTGCCAGCAGCGTCCTCGGGACAGGCAACTATGGCTACACCTTC; CDR3 protein: CASSVLGTGNYGYTF
D gene: .; J gene: TRBJ2-7; clone size: .; V gene: TRBV3-1/TRBV3-2; CDR3 DNA: TGTGCCAGCAGGGGCGGGGCTACCTACGAGCAGTACTTC; CDR3 protein: CASRGGATYEQYF
D gene: .; J gene: TRBJ1-4; clone size: .; V gene: TRBV7-2; CDR3 DNA: TGTGCCAGCAGCTTAGAGGCAGGGCTAAATAATGAAAAACTGTTTTTT; CDR3 protein: CASSLEAGLNNEKLFF
D gene: TRBD1; J gene: TRBJ1-5; clone size: .; V gene: TRBV18; CDR3 DNA: TGTGCCAGCTCCCTTCTCTCCTGGACAGGGAATCAGCCCCAGCATTTT; CDR3 protein: CASSLLSWTGNQPQHF
D gene: TRBD2; J gene: TRBJ2-2; clone size: .; V gene: TRBV10-3; CDR3 DNA: TGTGCCATCAGTCTAGCGGGAGGTAACACCGGGGAGCTGTTTTTT; CDR3 protein: CAISLAGGNTGELFF
D gene: .; J gene: TRBJ1-2; clone size: .; V gene: TRBV7-9; CDR3 DNA: TGTGCCAGCAGCTTGTTGCTAGGATTGTCAACGGGAGGCTACACCTTC; CDR3 protein: CASSLLLGLSTGGYTF
D gene: TRBD2; J gene: TRBJ2-1; clone size: .; V gene: TRBV5-4; CDR3 DNA: TGTGCCAGCAGCTTGCGTACGACTAGCGGGAGCTCCTCCTACAATGAGCAGTTCTTC; CDR3 protein: CASSLRTTSGSSSYNEQFF
D gene: .; J gene: TRBJ2-1; clone size: once; V gene: TRBV7-9; CDR3 DNA: TGTGCCAGCAGTCATTTTGTGAGCTCCTACAATGAGCAGTTCTTC; CDR3 protein: CASSHFVSSYNEQFF
D gene: TRBD1; J gene: TRBJ1-2; clone size: .; V gene: TRBV14; CDR3 DNA: TGTGCCAGCAGCCAAGGACAGGGGTACTATGGCTACACCTTC; CDR3 protein: CASSQGQGYYGYTF
D gene: .; J gene: TRBJ1-2; clone size: .; V gene: TRBV5-4; CDR3 DNA: TGTGCCAGCAGCTTGGCGTGGAGGGATGAAGGCTACACCTTC; CDR3 protein: CASSLAWRDEGYTF
D gene: .; J gene: TRBJ2-3; clone size: .; V gene: TRBV7-2; CDR3 DNA: TGTGCCAGCAGCTTAGAAGGGGGATATACGCAGTATTTT; CDR3 protein: CASSLEGGYTQYF
D gene: TRBD2; J gene: TRBJ2-2; clone size: .; V gene: TRBV24-1; CDR3 DNA: TGTGCCACCAGTGATCCGGGACTAGCGGAGAGCACCGGGGAGCTGTTTTTT; CDR3 protein: CATSDPGLAESTGELFF
D gene: .; J gene: TRBJ2-7; clone size: .; V gene: TRBV15; CDR3 DNA: TGTGCCACCAGCAGAGGAAGGTCGGGGGAGCAGTACTTC; CDR3 protein: CATSRGRSGEQYF
D gene: .; J gene: TRBJ2-7; clone size: .; V gene: TRBV7-8; CDR3 DNA: TGTGCCAGCAGCTATGCGGGATACTACGAGCAGTACTTC; CDR3 protein: CASSYAGYYEQYF
D gene: .; J gene: TRBJ2-1; clone size: .; V gene: TRBV19; CDR3 DNA: TGTGCCAGTAGTGTCACAGGGAGCCCATACAATGAGCAGTTCTTC; CDR3 protein: CASSVTGSPYNEQFF
D gene: TRBD2; J gene: TRBJ2-1; clone size: .; V gene: TRBV30; CDR3 DNA: TGTGCCTGGAGTGACGGGAGGCTAAATGAGCAGTTCTTC; CDR3 protein: CAWSDGRLNEQFF
D gene: .; J gene: TRBJ1-2; clone size: .; V gene: TRBV6-4; CDR3 DNA: TGTGCCAGCAGTGACTCCCCGGGAGCGGGTGGCTACACCTTC; CDR3 protein: CASSDSPGAGGYTF